Shown below are 22 T cell receptor beta chains from a single sample sequenced in a study of shared T cell receptors in the human thymus. Clones were sequenced by immunoSEQ multiplex PCR, and TCRdb holds only the in-frame ones, with some missing. The profile shows over 450,000 clones, around 78% of them singletons. The same sample was also used in a study of human thymus T cells.

Sequenced input: thymocytes. These receptors all stem from a boy in the first two years of life with a congenital heart defect.

The V call is TRBV15, the J call TRBJ2-3, with TRBD1 identical over 10 bases. V shed 0 bases and J 5 bases; nucleotides not matched to a gene: 8. Germline values: CDR1 LNHNV, CDR2 YYDKDF (reference sequence). The CDR3 consists of 17 residues. The CDR3 bases are TGTGCCACCAGCAGAGAGACCGGGACAGGGGTGGTAGATACGCAGTATTTT. Its translation is CATSRETGTGVVDTQYF.

This rearrangement joins TRBV4-3 to TRBJ2-1, with 12 bases aligning to TRBD2. The CDR3 loop spans 21 amino acids. The germline V gene has CDR1 LGHNA and CDR2 YSLEER. J was trimmed by 6 bases and V by 1 base; bases with no gene match: 19. CDR3 DNA: TGCGCCAGCAGCCAAGTGTCAGGGCTAGCGGGAGGGCCAGTGGCCACCAATGAGCAGTTCTTC. Translation: CASSQVSGLAGGPVATNEQFF.

The rearrangement uses TRBV6-4 and TRBJ1-2; 9 nucleotides align to TRBD1. Germline CDR1 is MRHNA and CDR2 is SNTAGT. The CDR3 is made up of 15 amino acids. V shed 5 bases and J 4 bases; nucleotides not matched to a gene: 8. The CDR3 region has the DNA TGTGCCAGCAGTATGACGGGACAGGGTACCTATGGCTACACCTTC. Encoded protein: CASSMTGQGTYGYTF.

The rearrangement joins TRBV18 to TRBJ2-1, with 8 bases matching TRBD1. The germline V gene encodes CDR1 KGHSH and CDR2 LQKENI. The CDR3 consists of 13 residues. Trimming took 5 bases from V and 6 from J; bases not matched to a gene: 3. The CDR3 sequence is CASSAQGANEQFF. In DNA form, the CDR3 reads TGTGCCAGCTCAGCCCAGGGGGCCAATGAGCAGTTCTTC.

The chain carries TRBV9 and TRBJ2-5, with a possible D match to TRBD1 (6 bases). The ends were cut back, 4 bases at V and 5 bases at J, with 9 bases in the middle. The CDR3 runs to 12 residues. Germline CDR1 SGDLS, CDR2 YYNGEE. The CDR3 region has the DNA TGTGCCAGCAGCCAGGGGTGGGAGACCCAGTACTTC. This sequence encodes CASSQGWETQYF. Supplemented by reference TRBV9 and TRBJ2-5, the full variable domain reads DSGVTQTPKHLITATGQRVTLRCSPRSGDLSVYWYQQSLDQGLQFLIQYYNGEERAKGNILERFSAQQFPDLHSELNLSSLELGDSALYFCASSQGWETQYFGPGTRLLVL.

The chain links TRBV4-3 to TRBJ2-1, with 13 bases identical to TRBD2. Trimming cost V 4 bases and J 0 bases; bases outside gene matches: 12. This CDR3 contains 20 residues. CDR1 is LGHNA and CDR2 is YSLEER in the germline V gene. For the CDR3, the DNA is TGCGCCAGCAGCCCCAGGACTAGCGGGAGCCCTAGTTTCTCCTACAATGAGCAGTTCTTC. Its translation is CASSPRTSGSPSFSYNEQFF.

This chain joins TRBV27 and TRBJ2-5, with 7 bases that match TRBD2. The CDR3 is made up of 15 amino acids. The germline V gene encodes CDR1 MNHEY and CDR2 SMNVEV (reference sequence). The J segment lost 0 bases and the V segment lost 8 bases, leaving 9 bases of the junction unmatched. This chain's CDR3 is CASALLLAYQETQYF. As DNA, the CDR3 is TGTGCCAGCGCCCTCTTACTAGCGTACCAAGAGACCCAGTACTTC.

A few counts support this clone. V and J are TRBV28 and TRBJ2-5; 9 bases agree with TRBD1. The end of the DNA fits TRBJ2-7 better, so the J call may be wrong. Germline CDR1 is MDHEN and CDR2 is SYDVKM. The CDR3 runs to 15 residues. The CDR3 loop is CASSSPGQGSYEQYF. The CDR3 DNA reads as TGTGCCAGCAGTTCACCGGGACAGGGCTCCTACGAGCAGTACTTC.

This chain joins TRBV11-2 and TRBJ2-5; 7 bases are shared with TRBD2. With 0 bases clipped from V and 5 bases from J, the junction kept 6 bases outside the gene matches. This CDR3 is built from 15 residues. Germline CDR1 and CDR2: SGHAT and FQNNGV. The CDR3 region is CASSLDVTSVETQYF. The CDR3 DNA sequence: TGTGCCAGCAGCTTAGACGTAACTAGCGTGGAGACCCAGTACTTC. The full variable domain, with the rest looked up from reference TRBV11-2 and TRBJ2-5, is EAGVAQSPRYKIIEKRQSVAFWCNPISGHATLYWYQQILGQGPKLLIQFQNNGVVDDSQLPKDRFSAERLKGVDSTLKIQPAKLEDSAVYLCASSLDVTSVETQYFGPGTRLLVL.

This clone occurred a few times. The V call is TRBV27, the J call TRBJ2-7; D remains ambiguous. Trimming pared 5 bases from V and 5 bases from J, leaving 16 bases between. The length of the CDR3 is 14 residues. CDR1 is MNHEY, CDR2 SMNVEV, per germline (reference sequence). The CDR3 region is CASSPATHRDEQYF. The DNA of the CDR3 is TGTGCCAGCAGTCCCGCGACCCACCGGGACGAGCAGTACTTC.

This chain uses TRBV7-2 with TRBJ2-7; weak D call: TRBD2 (6 bases). Per germline, CDR1 SGHTA and CDR2 FQGNSA. Trimming left V 3 bases short and J 4 bases short, with 13 bases between. CDR3 length equals 14 residues. The CDR3 protein is CASSFAGTRYEQYF. DNA of the CDR3: TGTGCCAGCAGCTTCGCGGGAACTAGGTACGAGCAGTACTTC.

This clone was observed a few times. This chain connects TRBV7-2 to TRBJ1-2; no firm D call. CDR1 is SGHTA and CDR2 is FQGNSA in the germline V gene. This CDR3 comprises 15 residues. V was cut by 1 base and J by 3 bases, with 12 bases left in between. CDR3 in amino acids: CASSLGGRNDYGYTF. The CDR3 DNA is TGTGCCAGCAGCTTAGGAGGTCGGAACGACTATGGCTACACCTTC.

The chain joins TRBV4-2 to TRBJ1-5, with 7 positions matching TRBD1. Trimming cost V 1 base and J 2 bases; bases outside gene matches: 11. From germline, CDR1 is LGHNA and CDR2 YNFKEQ. This CDR3 region has 18 residues. The CDR3 bases are TGTGCCAGCAGCCAAGTTATAGGAACAGGGGATGGCAATCAGCCCCAGCATTTT. Encoded protein: CASSQVIGTGDGNQPQHF.

This chain joins TRBV28 and TRBJ2-7; weak D call: TRBD2 (6 bases). Germline CDR1 reads MDHEN; CDR2 reads SYDVKM. Trimming removed 6 bases from V and 3 bases from J, with 12 bases in between. The CDR3 totals 13 residues. CDR3 sequence reads: CASRGSGHYEQYF. The CDR3 DNA reads TGTGCCAGCAGGGGAAGCGGGCACTACGAGCAGTACTTC.

The chain is built from TRBV7-8 and TRBJ2-7; 7 nucleotides agree with TRBD2. The germline V gene encodes CDR1 SGHVS and CDR2 FQNEAQ. There are 16 residues in the CDR3. Trimming took 1 base from V and 2 from J; bases not matched to a gene: 8. The CDR3 DNA sequence: TGTGCCAGCAGCTTAGAACGCGGGAGAATCGCCTACGAGCAGTACTTC. Translation: CASSLERGRIAYEQYF. Using reference TRBV7-8 and TRBJ2-7 for the parts outside the CDR3, the full variable domain is GAGVSQSPRYKVAKRGQDVALRCDPISGHVSLFWYQQALGQGPEFLTYFQNEAQLDKSGLPSDRFFAERPEGSVSTLKIQRTQQEDSAVYLCASSLERGRIAYEQYFGPGTRLTVT.

This chain connects TRBV9 to TRBJ2-5; 8 bases align to TRBD1. Germline V gene data show CDR1 as SGDLS and CDR2 as YYNGEE. CDR3 size: 13 residues. V lost 4 bases and J lost 6; bases outside the gene matches: 5. CDR3 coding DNA: TGTGCCAGCAGCCGACAGGGGTTGAAGACCCAGTACTTC. Encoded protein: CASSRQGLKTQYF.

This chain links TRBV5-4 with TRBJ2-5; tentatively, D is TRBD1 (5 bases). The ends were cut back, 0 bases at V and 3 bases at J, with 6 bases in the middle. CDR1 and CDR2 from the germline V gene are SGHNT and YYREEE (reference sequence). This CDR3 region has 13 residues. CDR3 nucleotide sequence: TGTGCCAGCAGCTTGGTACAGGAAGAGACCCAGTACTTC. This codes for CASSLVQEETQYF.

V and J are TRBV5-1 and TRBJ2-1, with 8 bases fitting TRBD2. CDR1 and CDR2 from the germline V gene are SGHRS and YFSETQ. Trimming at V came to 3 bases and at J to 5 bases, leaving 10 bases not matched to a gene. The CDR3 runs to 16 residues. The CDR3 sequence: CASSWGSGSNDNEQFF. The CDR3 coding sequence is TGCGCCAGCAGCTGGGGGAGCGGGAGTAATGACAATGAGCAGTTCTTC.

This chain connects TRBV27 to TRBJ2-7, with TRBD2 matching 12 bases. J was trimmed by 2 bases and V by 5 bases; bases with no gene match: 7. The CDR3 spans 16 residues. CDR1 and CDR2 from the germline V gene are MNHEY and SMNVEV (reference sequence). CDR3 in DNA: TGTGCCAGCAGTCCAAGACTAGCGGGAGAGGCCTACGAGCAGTACTTC. Its translation is CASSPRLAGEAYEQYF.

The rearrangement links TRBV6-4 to TRBJ1-1; possibly TRBD1 for D (5 bases). Germline lookup yields CDR1 MRHNA and CDR2 SNTAGT. Trimming left V 2 bases short and J 1 base short, with 29 bases between. CDR3 size: 21 residues. In nucleotides, the CDR3 is TGTGCCAGCAGTGACACCGACAGTGGACTAAACCGAAAGCCAGGGAACACTGAAGCTTTCTTT. It encodes CASSDTDSGLNRKPGNTEAFF.

The chain links TRBV5-6 to TRBJ1-5; weak D call: TRBD1 (5 bases). Trimming pared 0 bases from V and 2 bases from J, leaving 12 bases between. Germline CDR1 and CDR2: SGHDT and YYEEEE. The CDR3 spans 16 residues. The CDR3 nucleotides are TGTGCCAGCAGCTTGGGGGGACTTCGGCGCAATCAGCCCCAGCATTTT. Its translation: CASSLGGLRRNQPQHF.

The rearrangement links TRBV7-9 to TRBJ2-6; D is perhaps TRBD1 (5 bases). Trimming cost V 1 base and J 5 bases, with 18 bases left between them. The CDR3 runs to 18 residues. Germline V CDR1 and CDR2: SEHNR, FQNEAQ (reference sequence). In DNA, the CDR3 is TGTGCCAGCAGCTTAGAGAGCCAGGGCATGGAGTGGGCCAACGTCCTGACTTTC. Translating it yields CASSLESQGMEWANVLTF.